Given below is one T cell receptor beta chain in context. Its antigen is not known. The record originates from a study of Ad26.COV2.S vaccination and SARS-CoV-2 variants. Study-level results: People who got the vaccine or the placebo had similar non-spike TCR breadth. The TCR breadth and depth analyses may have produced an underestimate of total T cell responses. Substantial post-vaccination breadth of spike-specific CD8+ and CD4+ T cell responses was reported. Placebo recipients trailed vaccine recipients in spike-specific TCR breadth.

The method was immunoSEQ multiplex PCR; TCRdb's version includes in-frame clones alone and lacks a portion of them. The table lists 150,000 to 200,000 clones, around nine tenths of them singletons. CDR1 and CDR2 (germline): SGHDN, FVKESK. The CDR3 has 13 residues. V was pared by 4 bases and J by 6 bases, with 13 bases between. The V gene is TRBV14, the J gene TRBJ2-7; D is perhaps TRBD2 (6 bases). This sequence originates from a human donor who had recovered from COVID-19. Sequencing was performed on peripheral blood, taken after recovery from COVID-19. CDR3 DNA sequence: TGTGCCAGCAGCCCAAACCGGGGGACCGAGCAGTACTTC. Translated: CASSPNRGTEQYF.